The clone carrying this T cell receptor beta chain was found a few times. No antigen is known for it. This sample was included in a study of T cells in Graves' hyperthyroidism and ophthalmopathy. Overall study findings and caveats: Most expanded thyroid clonotypes above 0.001 recurred in blood. From stable hyperthyroidism, ophthalmopathy was set apart by a 13 V-J model.

RNA transcripts gave rise to amplified TCR beta CDR3 regions. First-round RT-PCR with HTBI primers amplified the TCR CDR3 region. TCRdb reanalysed the multiplex PCR reads using MiXCR and keeps one entry per CDR3 protein. The table shows roughly 250,000 distinct CDR3 sequences, with roughly 14% occurring only once. Newly diagnosed hyperthyroidism, duration under 2 months, in patients aged 18 to 65. The source is a woman in her forties with Graves' hyperthyroidism that later progressed to Graves' ophthalmopathy. Sequencing used blood.

CDR3 bases: TGTGCCAGCAGTAGACGGTGGGGAGAAACCGGGGAGCTGTTTTTT. Translation gives CASSRRWGETGELFF. V and J are TRBV6-1 and TRBJ2-2; tentatively, D is TRBD2 (5 bases). The germline V gene has CDR1 MNHNS and CDR2 SASEGT. V lost 5 bases and J lost 5, with 15 bases in between. This CDR3 comprises 15 residues.